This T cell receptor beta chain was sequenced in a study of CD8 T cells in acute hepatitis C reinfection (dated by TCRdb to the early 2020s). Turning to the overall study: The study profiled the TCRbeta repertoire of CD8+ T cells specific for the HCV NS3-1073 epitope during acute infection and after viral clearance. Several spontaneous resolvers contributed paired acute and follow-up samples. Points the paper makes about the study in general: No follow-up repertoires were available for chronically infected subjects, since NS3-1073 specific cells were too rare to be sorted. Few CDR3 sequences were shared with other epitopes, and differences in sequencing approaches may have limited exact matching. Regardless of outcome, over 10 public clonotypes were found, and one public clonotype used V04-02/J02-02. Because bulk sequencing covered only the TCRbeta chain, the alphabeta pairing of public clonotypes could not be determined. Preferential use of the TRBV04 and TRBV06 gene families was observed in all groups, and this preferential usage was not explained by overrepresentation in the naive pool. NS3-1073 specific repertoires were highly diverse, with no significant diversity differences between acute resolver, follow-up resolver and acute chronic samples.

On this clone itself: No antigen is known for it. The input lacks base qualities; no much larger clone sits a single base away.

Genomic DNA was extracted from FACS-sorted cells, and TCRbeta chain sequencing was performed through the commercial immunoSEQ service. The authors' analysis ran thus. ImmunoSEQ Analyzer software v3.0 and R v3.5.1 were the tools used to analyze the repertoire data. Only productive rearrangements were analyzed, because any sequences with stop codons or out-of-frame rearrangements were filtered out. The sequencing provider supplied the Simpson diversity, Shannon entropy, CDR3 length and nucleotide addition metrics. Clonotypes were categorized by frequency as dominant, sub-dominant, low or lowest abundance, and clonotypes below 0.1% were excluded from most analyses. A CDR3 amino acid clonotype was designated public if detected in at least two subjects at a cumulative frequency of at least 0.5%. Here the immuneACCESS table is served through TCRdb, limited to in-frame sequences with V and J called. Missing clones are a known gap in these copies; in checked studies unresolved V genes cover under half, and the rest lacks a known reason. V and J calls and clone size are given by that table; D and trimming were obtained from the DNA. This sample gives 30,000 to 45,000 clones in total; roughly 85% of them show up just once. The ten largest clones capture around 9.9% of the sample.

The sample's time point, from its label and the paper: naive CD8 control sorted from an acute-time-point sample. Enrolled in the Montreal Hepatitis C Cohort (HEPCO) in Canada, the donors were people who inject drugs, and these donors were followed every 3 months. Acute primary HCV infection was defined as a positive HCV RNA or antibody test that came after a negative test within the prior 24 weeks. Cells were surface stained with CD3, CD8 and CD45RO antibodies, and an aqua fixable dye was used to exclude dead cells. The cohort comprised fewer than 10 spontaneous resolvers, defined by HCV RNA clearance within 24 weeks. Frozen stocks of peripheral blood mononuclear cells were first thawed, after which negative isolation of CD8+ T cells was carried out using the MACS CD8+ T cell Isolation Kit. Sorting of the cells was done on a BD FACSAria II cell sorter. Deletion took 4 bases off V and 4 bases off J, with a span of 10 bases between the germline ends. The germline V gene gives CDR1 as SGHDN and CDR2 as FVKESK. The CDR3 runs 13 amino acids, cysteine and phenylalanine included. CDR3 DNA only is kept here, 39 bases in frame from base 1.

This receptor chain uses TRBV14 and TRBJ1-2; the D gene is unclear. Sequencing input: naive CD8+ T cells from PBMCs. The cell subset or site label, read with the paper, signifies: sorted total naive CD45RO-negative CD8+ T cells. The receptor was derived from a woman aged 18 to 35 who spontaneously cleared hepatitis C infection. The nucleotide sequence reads TGTGCCAGCAGCCTGGGCAGCAGCTATGGCTACACCTTC. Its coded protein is CASSLGSSYGYTF.